The 9 T cell receptor beta chains below come from one sample, sequenced in a study of naive and memory T cell subsets. The library had UMIs added by 3' ligation of an oligonucleotide to TCR cDNA. Ligated cDNA underwent four rounds of PCR with nested alpha and beta constant region primers and SP2. TCRdb reanalysed the 5' RACE reads using MiXCR and keeps one entry per CDR3 protein. Among roughly 48,000 distinct CDR3 sequences, about 4.8% were seen once, and the ten largest hold about 0.8%. These receptors all stem from a female donor in good health.

This clonotype was found many times. As DNA, the CDR3 is TGTGCCAGCAGCTTGATTTTAGGCTACGAGCAGTACTTC. Its protein is CASSLILGYEQYF. The J gene is TRBJ2-7, the V gene TRBV11-2; D unresolved. The germline gives CDR1 SGHAT, CDR2 FQNNGV. V was shortened by 3 bases and J by 3 bases, with 9 bases between the two germline ends. The CDR3 loop spans 13 amino acids. The full variable domain, its missing parts supplied by reference TRBV11-2 and TRBJ2-7, is EAGVAQSPRYKIIEKRQSVAFWCNPISGHATLYWYQQILGQGPKLLIQFQNNGVVDDSQLPKDRFSAERLKGVDSTLKIQPAKLEDSAVYLCASSLILGYEQYFGPGTRLTVT.

This clonotype was seen at least ten times. V usage is TRBV28 and J usage is TRBJ2-5; TRBD2 matches at 11 bases. The germline V gene has CDR1 MDHEN and CDR2 SYDVKM. The CDR3 is made up of 15 amino acids. Trimming took 5 bases from V and 2 from J; bases not matched to a gene: 4. The CDR3 reads CASSRLAGRQETQYF. The CDR3 DNA is TGTGCCAGCAGTCGACTAGCGGGAAGGCAAGAGACCCAGTACTTC.

This clonotype was recorded at least ten times. This sequence joins TRBV19 and TRBJ2-1; 8 nucleotides match TRBD2. The CDR3 extends over 15 amino acids. Trimming took 5 bases from V and 6 from J; bases not matched to a gene: 9. Germline-derived CDR1 and CDR2 are LNHDA and SQIVND (reference sequence). The CDR3 DNA sequence: TGTGCCAGTAGTTTACCGGGACTAGTCCGCAATGAGCAGTTCTTC. Its protein product is CASSLPGLVRNEQFF.

This clonotype has ten or more counts. V is TRBV6-5 and J is TRBJ1-2; 8 bases map to TRBD1. Germline assignment: CDR1 MNHEY and CDR2 SVGAGI. V dropped 6 bases and J dropped 7; count of bases not matched to a gene: 7. The CDR3 length is 13 residues. CDR3 amino acids: CASRRTGKSGYTF. CDR3 sequence (DNA): TGTGCCAGCAGACGGACAGGGAAAAGTGGCTACACCTTC.

This clonotype was detected many times. The chain combines TRBV9 with TRBJ2-1, with D unclear. Germline V lookup: CDR1 SGDLS, CDR2 YYNGEE. The CDR3 is 15 residues long. The V and J ends lost 0 bases and 2 bases respectively, with 9 bases between them. The CDR3 is CASSVETAPYNEQFF. CDR3 nucleotides: TGTGCCAGCAGCGTAGAAACTGCCCCCTACAATGAGCAGTTCTTC.

The table lists this clonotype with many counts. The V gene is TRBV14, the J gene TRBJ1-1; no reliable D call. CDR3 size: 15 residues. Germline V gene sequence: CDR1 SGHDN, CDR2 FVKESK. Trimming took off 0 bases at V and 7 bases at J, with 15 bases between the two ends. CDR3 protein: CASSQDISGADEAFF. The CDR3 nucleotides are TGTGCCAGCAGCCAAGATATTAGCGGAGCCGATGAAGCTTTCTTT. The variable domain in full, completed from reference TRBV14 and TRBJ1-1, reads EAGVTQFPSHSVIEKGQTVTLRCDPISGHDNLYWYRRVMGKEIKFLLHFVKESKQDESGMPNNRFLAERTGGTYSTLKVQPAELEDSGVYFCASSQDISGADEAFFGQGTRLTVV.

The DNA for the CDR3 is TGTGCCAGCTCGGGGGGGCCCTACAATGAGCAGTTCTTC. Its protein product is CASSGGPYNEQFF. The chain employs TRBV6-5 and TRBJ2-1; TRBD2 matches 8 bases. The CDR3 sequence is 13 residues long. Losses at the gene ends were 8 bases for V and 2 bases for J; bases not matched to a gene: 2. Germline CDR1 MNHEY, CDR2 SVGAGI.

This clonotype was recorded at least ten times. V gene TRBV29-1 combines with J gene TRBJ2-5, with 11 bases fitting TRBD2. V lost 3 bases and J lost 5; bases outside the gene matches: 8. The CDR3 length is 15 residues. Germline V lookup: CDR1 SQVTM, CDR2 ANQGSEA. The CDR3: CSVDGLAGGGETQYF. The DNA for the CDR3 is TGCAGCGTTGACGGGCTAGCGGGAGGCGGGGAGACCCAGTACTTC. Based on the CDR3 plus reference TRBV29-1 and TRBJ2-5, the full variable domain is SAVISQKPSRDICQRGTSLTIQCQVDSQVTMMFWYRQQPGQSLTLIATANQGSEATYESGFVIDKFPISRPNLTFSTLTVSNMSPEDSSIYLCSVDGLAGGGETQYFGPGTRLLVL.

This clonotype was picked up many times. The chain combines TRBV7-6 with TRBJ2-4; TRBD1 matches 9 bases. Trimming took 8 bases from V and 0 from J; bases not matched to a gene: 11. The CDR3 is 17 amino acids. The V gene's germline CDR1 is SGHVS and CDR2 FNYEAQ. Written as DNA, the CDR3 is TGTGCCAGCTGGTTGGACAGGGGACTACTAGCCAAAAACATTCAGTACTTC. It yields the protein CASWLDRGLLAKNIQYF.